Each of the 13 T cell receptor beta chains below was sequenced from the same sample in a study of molecular identifiers for immune sequencing clone quantification. Each CDR3 protein is one row after TCRdb ran MiXCR on the PCR reads. The sample records some 10,000 distinct CDR3 sequences, around 17% being singletons. The sequencing sample was made of naive CD8+ T cells from blood, with Jurkat cell RNA spiked in. Subset specified: FACS-sorted CD8+CD4-CCR7+CD45RA+ naive T cells. The receptors here all came from a human donor in good health. Some libraries in this study had Jurkat cell RNA spiked in.

This clonotype was observed a few times. Its ends do not fully match the called genes, so a read error is possible. In DNA form, the CDR3 reads TGTGCCAGCAGCTTTCCAAGAGGGGCAGGGGGCTACGAGCAGTACTTC. It encodes CASSFPRGAGGYEQYF. This chain uses TRBV5-3 with TRBJ2-7; 7 bases are shared with TRBD1. TRBV5-3 is reported as an ORF; its role is uncertain. This CDR3 region has 16 residues.

By frequency in the sample, this clonotype is medium-sized. This rearrangement joins TRBV7-6 to TRBJ2-3, with 7 nucleotides matching TRBD2. From germline, CDR1 is SGHVS and CDR2 FNYEAQ. The CDR3 loop spans 15 amino acids. V shed 1 base and J 1 base; nucleotides not matched to a gene: 2. CDR3 in DNA: TGTGCCAGCAGCTTAGTCGCGGGGGGCACAGATACGCAGTATTTT. Translation gives CASSLVAGGTDTQYF. Complete variable domain (other parts from reference TRBV7-6 and TRBJ2-3): GAGVSQSPRYKVTKRGQDVALRCDPISGHVSLYWYRQALGQGPEFLTYFNYEAQQDKSGLPNDRFSAERPEGSISTLTIQRTEQRDSAMYRCASSLVAGGTDTQYFGPGTRLTVL.

The chain has TRBV12-3 or TRBV12-4 and TRBJ1-1; D call uncertain. Trimming took off 3 bases at V and 10 bases at J, with 15 bases between the two ends. CDR3 length: 13 residues. The CDR3 DNA sequence: TGTGCCAGCAGTTTTACAGTTACGAACGTAGCTTTCTTT. Its translation: CASSFTVTNVAFF.

As concerns this clonotype: A much bigger clone sits one base away, suggesting this may be a read error. The chain combines TRBV20-1 with TRBJ2-7; perhaps D is TRBD1 or TRBD2 (5 bases each). The germline CDR1 and CDR2 sequences are DFQATT and SNEGSKA (reference sequence). There are 14 residues in the CDR3. V was clipped by 2 bases and J by 2 bases, with 13 bases between them. In nucleotides, the CDR3 is TGCAGTGCTAGATACCGGGGCAGTCCCTACGAGCAGTACTTC. It is translated as CSARYRGSPYEQYF.

This clonotype showed up many times. The J gene is TRBJ2-1, the V gene TRBV11-3; 12 nucleotides align to TRBD2. Losses at the gene ends were 1 base for V and 14 bases for J; bases not matched to a gene: 9. Germline V CDR1 and CDR2: SGHNT, YENEEA. This CDR3 has 15 amino acids. The CDR3: CASSLGTSGTQREFF. The CDR3 DNA reads as TGTGCCAGCAGCTTAGGGACTAGCGGGACTCAGAGGGAGTTCTTC.

This clonotype was seen repeatedly, ten times or more. In nucleotides, the CDR3 is TGTGCCAGCAGCTCCTTACTTTCAAGCTTTACGCAGTATTTT. It is translated as CASSSLLSSFTQYF. This chain uses TRBV7-9 with TRBJ2-3; D is ambiguous. V dropped 4 bases and J dropped 8 bases, with 16 bases sitting between them. CDR3 size: 14 residues. From germline, CDR1 is SEHNR and CDR2 FQNEAQ (reference sequence).

Worth noting for this clonotype: With a much larger clone just one base away, this may be a read error. V and J are TRBV20-1 and TRBJ2-2; a possible D gene is TRBD1 (5 bases). V was trimmed by 8 bases and J by 3 bases, leaving 13 bases between them. Germline assignment: CDR1 DFQATT and CDR2 SNEGSKA (reference sequence). The CDR3 runs 13 residues. Here the CDR3 reads CSIARADTGELFF. CDR3 bases: TGCAGTATTGCCAGGGCGGACACCGGGGAGCTGTTTTTT.

This clonotype is judged medium-sized (0.01 to 0.1%). The CDR3 DNA reads TGTGCCAGCACCCAGGTGGGGGCAATCTACGAGCAGTACTTC. Translation gives CASTQVGAIYEQYF. The chain uses TRBV6-1 and TRBJ2-7; tentative D call: TRBD1 (6 bases). V gave up 7 bases and J gave up 3 bases, with 16 bases separating them. The CDR3 runs to 14 residues. Germline CDR1 MNHNS, CDR2 SASEGT.

This clonotype was detected many times. This chain uses TRBV6-1 with TRBJ1-1; 10 bases fit TRBD1. CDR1 is MNHNS and CDR2 is SASEGT in the germline V gene. Germline trimming cut 6 bases from V and 1 base from J; bases unmatched to any gene: 8. The CDR3 consists of 16 residues. Here the CDR3 reads CASRGTGDKSNTEAFF. In nucleotides, the CDR3 is TGTGCCAGCAGGGGGACAGGGGATAAATCGAACACTGAAGCTTTCTTT.

The sample holds many counts of this clonotype. V usage is TRBV20-1 and J usage is TRBJ2-7, with TRBD2 identical over 9 bases. Germline V gives CDR1 DFQATT, CDR2 SNEGSKA (reference sequence). The J segment lost 3 bases and the V segment lost 0 bases, leaving 6 bases of the junction unmatched. This CDR3 has 15 residues. For the CDR3, the DNA is TGCAGTGCTAGAGATCCGGTAGCGGGAGTCTACGAGCAGTACTTC. It yields the protein CSARDPVAGVYEQYF.

By sample share, this clonotype is medium-sized. The rearrangement uses TRBV2 and TRBJ2-7, with D tentatively TRBD1 or TRBD2 (7 bases each). The CDR3 runs to 15 residues. Trimming left V 6 bases short and J 2 bases short, with 17 bases between. CDR1 is SNHLY, CDR2 FYNNEI, per germline. The CDR3 DNA follows: TGTGCCAGCAGCTCCTGGGGAGGGGGCGCCTACGAGCAGTACTTC. Translation: CASSSWGGGAYEQYF.

As for this clonotype: A clone one base away is much larger, so this may be a read error. The chain has TRBV27 and TRBJ2-7; TRBD1 matches 8 bases. The V gene's germline CDR1 is MNHEY and CDR2 SMNVEV (reference sequence). The CDR3 runs to 13 residues. This CDR3 reads CASSWTGSHERYF. CDR3 DNA: TGTGCCAGCAGTTGGACAGGGAGCCACGAGCGGTACTTC.

Sample share makes this clonotype medium-sized. This chain connects TRBV29-1 to TRBJ1-3; weak D call: TRBD1 (5 bases). The CDR3 consists of 15 residues. The V end lost 5 bases, the J end lost 0 bases, and 14 bases lay between the germline ends. Germline CDR1 is SQVTM and CDR2 is ANQGSEA. The CDR3 sequence is CSVRTPSSSGNTIYF. DNA for the CDR3: TGCAGCGTTAGGACACCATCGAGCTCTGGAAACACCATATATTTT.